This TCR beta chain was sequenced during a study of identical twins listed by TCRdb under 2016. Study-wide context: To test whether fetal clonotypes persist, the study used deep sequencing on TCR alpha and beta repertoires from monozygotic twins, unrelated adults of various ages, and cord blood. To rule out contamination, replicate twin experiments were performed at different times with different library preparation protocols.

The full study reports these points: Out-of-frame TCR alpha sequences shared between twins showed an excess of low generation-probability sequences compared with coincidental sharing between unrelated individuals. Zero-insertion analyses could be partly confounded by invariant T cells such as MAIT and iNKT, although diverse VJ usage argued against such confounding for most clonotypes. Fewer insertions were carried by abundant cord blood beta clonotypes; a weaker similar trend was observed in young adult naive repertoires, while no such trend was observed in memory repertoires. In monozygotic twins, out-of-frame TCR alpha sharing was systematically underestimated by recombination models, although the models agreed with sharing between unrelated individuals. Excess twin sharing in beta out-of-frame sequences was weaker because fewer shared sequences lowered the signal-to-noise ratio. Conclusions relied on cross-sectional statistical analysis, since the same donors could not be followed over many years.

The V end loses 4 bases and the J end loses 1 base, and a stretch of 10 bases separates them. The CDR3 sequence holds 14 residues, the cysteine and phenylalanine included. The only DNA kept is the CDR3, 42 bases in frame from the first base. CDR1 and CDR2, per the germline V gene, are SGHRS and YFSETQ. The method was 5' RACE. For sequencing, an Illumina HiSeq 2000 was employed. Template switching introduced a universal primer binding site; the final cDNA contained a unique molecular identifier, enabling accurate counting of TCR cDNA molecules. First-strand cDNA for TCR alpha and beta chains was synthesized from specific primers in the conserved constant-segment region. Each cDNA library was double barcoded, with a SMART-Mk sample barcode plus Illumina barcodes, to control for contamination. TruSeq adapter sequences and Illumina sample barcodes were added in two successive PCR steps. The TCR alpha and beta cDNA libraries were sequenced on the Illumina HiSeq platform using custom primers. Regarding the original processing steps: MiGEC processed the raw reads to extract unique molecular identifiers, while MiXCR was used to determine the CDR3 positions. Recombination models were inferred per individual with the repgenHMM and IGoR tools using an EM algorithm. Shared clonotypes were analyzed with the tcR package in R, and sharing was normalized by the product of cloneset sizes. To study raw recombination without the effects of thymic and clonal selection, out-of-frame nonproductive sequences were analyzed. In-frame beta chains were kept once TCRdb had trimmed the public reads at Q25 with fastp and called clones with MiXCR. Each CDR3 protein gets just one entry, which takes the most common genes and DNA from the rows behind it. Here the V and J calls rest on TCRdb's processing, not on the authors' analysis. The sample table holds about 810,000 distinct CDR3 sequences, of which 9% to 15% were seen once. Roughly 1.5% of the sample is taken by the ten largest.

All donors were healthy Caucasians. Three pairs of female monozygotic twins, all aged about 18 to 29 years, were included in the twin cohort. RNA for TCR libraries was isolated from peripheral blood mononuclear cells. This clonotype has a single count. The antigen it recognizes is unknown. No quality values exist for individual bases; no much larger clone is one base distant. Single-read evidence is weak. This sample also belongs to another study, concerning yellow fever vaccine responses in identical twins. From that second study: The T cell response to vaccination in identical twins was reported by the authors to appear partly convergent and partly personalized. In the study, vaccine-responding T cell clones were precisely tracked in identical twins.

The rearranged chain carries TRBV5-1 and TRBJ2-3; the D gene lacks a confident call. The receptor comes from a woman between 18 and 29 years old in good health. Sequencing was performed on PBMCs. Here the CDR3 is given as CASSPSRGTDTQYF. The DNA sequence is as follows: TGCGCCAGCAGCCCATCTAGGGGCACAGATACGCAGTATTTT.